This T cell receptor (beta chain) originates from a study of a mutant IDH1 vaccine in newly diagnosed glioma. Study context: A 62.5% male, roughly 40% female split and a mean age of 40.4 years characterized treated patients.

This clone appeared a single time. Its antigen remains unknown. Some clones are missing from TCRdb's copy, which holds only in-frame ones; the method was immunoSEQ multiplex PCR. Among about 36,000 clones listed, roughly 79% were seen once. Stated time point: week 5, during vaccination. Each vaccine dose was 300 ug of mutant IDH1 20-mer peptide, with topical imiquimod. Deletions cut 7 bases from V and 3 bases from J, with 12 bases between. Germline V CDR1 and CDR2: SNHLY, FYNNEI. This CDR3 comprises 13 residues. The chain couples TRBV2 to TRBJ2-5; D is unclear. Sequences were derived from PBMCs, sampled from a glioma patient whose treatment included an IDH1 peptide vaccine. The sequence was collected from a man between 45 and 60 years old with glioma. CDR3 coding DNA: TGTGCCAGCACGGGCGGTAGGAAAGAGACCCAGTACTTC. Its translation: CASTGGRKETQYF.